This T cell receptor (beta chain) was retrieved from a study of STAT5B mutations in CD4+ large granular lymphocyte leukemia. Study at large: Among healthy controls, a particular HLA allele went with more CDR3 'QG' motifs. The study's findings and limits: TRBV06-family usage was enriched in top patient clones (8/27) versus controls (2/35).

Of note for this clone: Its antigen is currently unknown. The junction departs from germline at one end; a sequencing error may be responsible.

The assay was run at survey level. Authors' analysis steps: A productive frequency of 2.59 x 10-5 was the lowest detectable. The data were produced by immunoSEQ multiplex PCR, yet TCRdb's version contains in-frame clones alone and is incomplete. V and J calls and clone size are copied from that table; D and trimming were computed from the DNA. Here the sample spans about 35,000 clones, approximately 67% being singletons. CDR1 is SEHNR and CDR2 is FQNEAQ in the germline V gene (reference sequence). The CDR3 has 14 amino acids. The TCR sequence derives from a human donor in good health. This rearrangement joins TRBV7-9 to TRBJ1-4; D unresolved. Sequencing was carried out using CD4+ T cells from blood buffy coats. The chain's CDR3 is CASSLAVGNEKLLF. The CDR3 DNA is TGTGCCAGCAGCCTAGCGGTGGGTAATGAAAAACTGCTTTTT.